These 21 T cell receptor beta chains originate from one sample sequenced in a study of blood T cell repertoires in COVID-19. The table came from immunoSEQ multiplex PCR; TCRdb's copy has only in-frame clones and leaves some out. The sample lists roughly 62,000 clones, roughly 84% seen once, with about 20% in the top ten. The sample comprised peripheral blood. These TCRs come from a woman over 75 with active or convalescent COVID-19.

The chain carries TRBV3-1 (or the pseudogene TRBV3-2) and TRBJ2-4, with D maybe TRBD2 (5 bases). Germline values: CDR1 LGHDT, CDR2 YNNKEL (reference sequence). The CDR3 is 16 residues long. Trimming left V 3 bases short and J 5 bases short, with 17 bases between. CDR3 DNA sequence: TGTGCCAGCAGCCAGAGAAGCACTAGAGGCCAAAACATTCAGTACTTC. Amino acids: CASSQRSTRGQNIQYF.

This sequence joins TRBV19 and TRBJ1-4; D gene unclear. The CDR3 consists of 14 residues. Trimming shortened V by 8 bases and J by 7 bases, and 17 bases separated the two germline ends. The germline V gene has CDR1 LNHDA and CDR2 SQIVND (reference sequence). The CDR3, as DNA: TGTGCCAGTTCCCACAGCGGAAGTCGTGAAAAACTGTTTTTT. This codes for CASSHSGSREKLFF.

The chain links TRBV10-1 to TRBJ1-1; no clear D gene. The ends were cut back, 7 bases at V and 3 bases at J, with 15 bases in the middle. Germline V gene lookup returns CDR1 WNHNN and CDR2 SYGVQD (reference sequence). This CDR3 is built from 14 residues. The CDR3 sequence is CASKRSPGDTEAFF. CDR3 DNA sequence: TGCGCCAGCAAAAGATCCCCCGGGGACACTGAAGCTTTCTTT.

The genes are TRBV6-5 and TRBJ2-3, with 7 nucleotides matching TRBD2. The CDR3 sequence is 16 residues long. V lost 0 bases and J lost 3; bases outside the gene matches: 6. CDR1 MNHEY and CDR2 SVGAGI come from the germline V gene. The CDR3 reads CASSYSGRGGTDTQYF. As DNA, the CDR3 is TGTGCCAGCAGTTACTCGGGGAGGGGAGGTACAGATACGCAGTATTTT.

The chain is built from TRBV7-2 and TRBJ2-7; perhaps TRBD1 as D (5 bases). The CDR3 covers 14 residues. Germline CDR1 is SGHTA and CDR2 is FQGNSA. Trimming shortened V by 3 bases and J by 0 bases, and 9 bases separated the two germline ends. The CDR3 is CASSLTASSYEQYF. CDR3 coding DNA: TGTGCCAGCAGCTTGACAGCTAGCTCCTACGAGCAGTACTTC.

The rearrangement uses TRBV2 and TRBJ1-1, with 8 positions matching TRBD1. The CDR3 spans 13 residues. Germline trimming cut 5 bases from V and 7 bases from J; bases unmatched to any gene: 6. Germline V gene data show CDR1 as SNHLY and CDR2 as FYNNEI. Here the CDR3 DNA reads TGTGCCAGCAGTATTGAACAGGGGGTTGAAGCTTTCTTT. Encoded protein: CASSIEQGVEAFF.

This clone was seen a handful of times. The chain is built from TRBV5-6 and TRBJ2-5, with D possibly matching TRBD1 (6 bases). CDR1 and CDR2 from the germline V gene are SGHDT and YYEEEE. Trimming pared 6 bases from V and 12 bases from J, leaving 21 bases between. There are 13 residues in the CDR3. The CDR3 loop reads CASKGQGTSYEYF. The CDR3 DNA sequence: TGTGCCAGCAAGGGGCAGGGGACCTCCTATGAGTACTTC.

The chain has TRBV4-1 and TRBJ2-5; 10 bases are a match to TRBD2. The trim removed 3 bases at V and 11 bases at J, leaving 12 bases unmatched. Germline values: CDR1 MGHRA, CDR2 YSYEKL. The CDR3 runs to 15 residues. In DNA form, the CDR3 reads TGCGCCAGCAGCCAGGGACTTCAGCGGGGGGGCGCTCAGTACTTC. It encodes CASSQGLQRGGAQYF.

This clone was observed once. J is TRBJ2-6 and V is TRBV19; 9 bases fit TRBD1. Germline V lookup: CDR1 LNHDA, CDR2 SQIVND (reference sequence). The trim removed 4 bases at V and 0 bases at J, leaving 4 bases unmatched. The CDR3 length is 17 residues. CDR3 sequence: CASSRGTGSSGANVLTF. The CDR3 DNA reads as TGTGCCAGTAGTAGGGGGACAGGGAGCTCTGGGGCCAACGTCCTGACTTTC.

This clone was recorded once. The rearrangement links TRBV14 to TRBJ1-1; tentatively, D is TRBD1 (5 bases). The V gene's germline CDR1 is SGHDN and CDR2 FVKESK. The CDR3 is made up of 14 amino acids. V gave up 4 bases and J gave up 4 bases, with 13 bases separating them. The CDR3 coding sequence is TGTGCCAGCAGCCCAGGGCAGGAGGGCACTGAAGCTTTCTTT. Its protein product is CASSPGQEGTEAFF.

The gene calls are TRBV16 and TRBJ2-7; 7 bases are shared with TRBD2. Germline lookup yields CDR1 KGHSY and CDR2 FQNENV. The CDR3 is 15 residues long. J gave up 1 base and V 4 bases, and 7 bases lay outside the gene matches. For the CDR3, the DNA is TGTGCCAGCAGCCGCCCTGGGGGGGGGTCCTACGAGCAGTACTTC. Residues: CASSRPGGGSYEQYF.

The rearrangement links TRBV11-3 to TRBJ1-1; 10 nucleotides agree with TRBD1. This CDR3 is built from 15 residues. Germline values: CDR1 SGHNT, CDR2 YENEEA. The junction had 7 bases not matched to a gene; V was cut back by 5 bases and J by 4 bases. CDR3 protein: CASSPRDRGFTEAFF. The CDR3 nucleotides are TGTGCCAGCAGCCCCCGGGACAGGGGTTTCACTGAAGCTTTCTTT.

The count of this clone is one. The genes are TRBV5-4 and TRBJ2-3, with D perhaps matching TRBD2 (5 bases). The germline CDR1 and CDR2 sequences are SGHNT and YYREEE (reference sequence). This CDR3 has 14 amino acids. V lost 5 bases and J 5 bases, leaving 15 bases between the germline ends. The CDR3 bases are TGTGCCAGCAGAGCCGGGAATTACGGAGATACGCAGTATTTT. This translates into CASRAGNYGDTQYF.

This clone was picked up one time. The chain is built from TRBV4-1 and TRBJ2-7, with 8 bases lining up with TRBD1. The germline gives CDR1 MGHRA, CDR2 YSYEKL. This CDR3 is built from 15 residues. The ends lost 1 base at V and 2 bases at J; junction bases unmatched: 4. CDR3 amino acids: CASSQGARGPYEQYF. The CDR3 DNA is TGCGCCAGCAGCCAAGGGGCCAGGGGGCCCTACGAGCAGTACTTC.

The chain combines TRBV2 with TRBJ1-3; D is unclear. CDR3 length equals 15 residues. Germline CDR1 and CDR2: SNHLY and FYNNEI. Trimming cost V 7 bases and J 0 bases, with 13 bases left between them. CDR3 amino acids: CASTRVAFSGNTIYF. The CDR3, as DNA: TGTGCCAGCACGAGGGTAGCTTTCTCTGGAAACACCATATATTTT.

This clone was detected only once. The V and J genes are TRBV5-4 and TRBJ2-3; D is possibly TRBD2 (6 bases). The CDR3 has 16 amino acids. The V end was cut by 6 bases, the J end by 2 bases, with 19 bases between. Germline assignment: CDR1 SGHNT and CDR2 YYREEE (reference sequence). CDR3 in DNA: TGTGCCAGCACCCCTGGGAGGATTAGCTCCACAGATACGCAGTATTTT. Translating gives CASTPGRISSTDTQYF.

This chain's CDR3 is CASSPSRARGKGTEAFF. The CDR3 DNA reads TGTGCCAGCTCACCGTCTAGAGCCCGGGGAAAGGGCACTGAAGCTTTCTTT. This rearrangement joins TRBV18 to TRBJ1-1; D not certain. This CDR3 spans 17 amino acids. CDR1 and CDR2 from the germline V gene are KGHSH and LQKENI. V lost 3 bases, J lost 4 bases, and 21 bases lay in between.

The genes are TRBV5-5 and TRBJ2-7; tentatively, D is TRBD2 (7 bases). V was cut by 4 bases and J by 4 bases, with 18 bases left in between. The CDR3 length is 15 residues. Germline lookup yields CDR1 SGHKS and CDR2 YYEKEE (reference sequence). CDR3 in DNA: TGTGCCAGCAGCCCACTTTACGGGGGGCAATACGAGCAGTACTTC. It encodes CASSPLYGGQYEQYF.

J is TRBJ1-3 and V is TRBV6-4; 8 nucleotides align to TRBD1. The CDR3 spans 16 residues. Germline assignment: CDR1 MRHNA and CDR2 SNTAGT. J lost 2 bases, V lost 5 bases, and 8 bases had no gene match. CDR3 protein: CASSTPRGRPGNTIYF. CDR3 sequence (DNA): TGTGCCAGCAGTACTCCCAGGGGGCGGCCTGGAAACACCATATATTTT.

J is TRBJ1-5 and V is TRBV4-2; D may be TRBD1 (6 bases). In germline, CDR1 is LGHNA, CDR2 YNFKEQ. Trimming cost V 0 bases and J 7 bases, with 13 bases left between them. There are 15 residues in the CDR3. Here the CDR3 DNA reads TGTGCCAGCAGCCAAGATGAAAGGGGGGGGCAGCCCCAGCATTTT. Amino acid sequence: CASSQDERGGQPQHF.

The J gene is TRBJ1-1, the V gene TRBV6-2 or TRBV6-3; 8 bases agree with TRBD1. The CDR3 spans 13 residues. After removal of 5 bases from V and 11 bases from J, the junction contained 10 bases not matched to a gene. Per the germline V gene, CDR1 is MNHEY and CDR2 is SVGEGT. The CDR3 reads CASSPIKDRVAFF. The CDR3, as DNA: TGTGCCAGCAGTCCCATAAAGGACAGGGTCGCTTTCTTT.